These T cell receptor beta chains were read from a single sample in a study of cytomegalovirus exposure and HLA in healthy donors. Profiled with immunoSEQ multiplex PCR; TCRdb holds only in-frame clones, not every one. The sample includes some 140,000 clones, 79% of them seen just once. Sequenced sample: PBMCs. Every receptor here comes from a man aged 18 to 29 in good health and CMV-seronegative. The CDR3 runs from the conserved cysteine through the conserved F or W. D genes are given only for firm matches.

d_call	v_call	j_call	cdr3_nt	cdr3_aa
TRBD1	TRBV18	TRBJ1-1	TGTGCCAGCTCACTGACAGGGGGGGTGGATGAAGCTTTCTTT	CASSLTGGVDEAFF
NA	TRBV5-1	TRBJ2-7	TGCGCCAGCAGCTTGGTGGGCAGGGAGGCCTACGAGCAGTACTTC	CASSLVGREAYEQYF
NA	TRBV5-6	TRBJ1-5	TGTGCCAGCAGCTATGGGGGGGCGGGTACGCATATTCAGCCCCAGCATTTT	CASSYGGAGTHIQPQHF
NA	TRBV6-6	TRBJ2-3	TGTGCCAGCACGGGGAGTACGCAGTATTTT	CASTGSTQYF
TRBD1	TRBV7-2	TRBJ1-6	TGTGCCAGCAGCAACAGGGGTCCCCTCCACTTT	CASSNRGPLHF
TRBD1	TRBV2	TRBJ2-7	TGTGCCAGCAGCCTAATCCGGGACAGGTCCTACTTC	CASSLIRDRSYF
NA	TRBV7-9	TRBJ1-1	TGTTCCAGCGACAAGACACCGGCTGAAGCTTTCTTT	CSSDKTPAEAFF
NA	TRBV10-3	TRBJ1-4	TGTGCCATCAAGAGGGATCTTAATGAAAAACTGTTTTTT	CAIKRDLNEKLFF
TRBD1	TRBV27	TRBJ2-1	TGTGCCAGCAGTCTAGCAAGGGGGCCCGGGTATGAGCAGTTCTTC	CASSLARGPGYEQFF
NA	TRBV5-1	TRBJ2-5	TGCGCCAGCAGCTTGAGTCCGGTGGAGACCCAGTACTTC	CASSLSPVETQYF
NA	TRBV6-5	TRBJ1-2	TGTGCCAGCAGTTACTCTAGACAGAATAACTATGGCTACACCTTC	CASSYSRQNNYGYTF
NA	TRBV4-1	TRBJ1-5	TGCGCCAGCAGCGGGCGGGGCGGAAATAGCAATCAGCCCCAGCATTTT	CASSGRGGNSNQPQHF
TRBD1	TRBV6-1	TRBJ2-4	TGCGCCAGCAGTAGAGGACAGGGACCCCAAAACATTCAGTACTTC	CASSRGQGPQNIQYF
NA	TRBV6-5	TRBJ2-7	TGTGCCAGCAGTTACGGGCAGGGGTCCGAGCAGTACTTC	CASSYGQGSEQYF
NA	TRBV2	TRBJ1-1	TGTGCCACTATCGGTTACGCTGAAGCTTTCTTT	CATIGYAEAFF
TRBD2	TRBV5-1	TRBJ2-5	TGCGCCAGCAGCTTGGGAAGCGGGGCGGTTGGAGAGACCCAGTACTTC	CASSLGSGAVGETQYF
TRBD2	TRBV7-2	TRBJ2-5	TGTGCCAGCAGGCCGGGTTTTCGGCGGGGGGGCAGGGAGACCCAGTACTTC	CASRPGFRRGGRETQYF
NA	TRBV7-2	TRBJ2-5	TGTGCCAGCAGCTTAGATTGGGGGGAAGCGGCCCAGTACTTC	CASSLDWGEAAQYF
NA	TRBV2	TRBJ1-2	TGTGCCAGCAGTGAACGGTTTAACTATGGCTACACCTTC	CASSERFNYGYTF
NA	TRBV19	TRBJ1-5	TGTGCCGGGGGTGGGGGCGGTCAGCCCCAGCATTTT	CAGGGGGQPQHF
NA	TRBV11-2	TRBJ1-6	TGTGCCAGCAGCTTCCCCCGGGACCGGGAGCAGAATTCACCCCTCCACTTT	CASSFPRDREQNSPLHF